This T cell receptor (beta chain) was obtained from a study of shared clonotypes between healthy human individuals. Regarding this clone: As yet, its antigen is unknown.

Splitting the CD4+ cells yielded a CD45RA+ naive subset and a CD45RA-negative memory subset. General study points: Approximately 4.6% of naive CD4 clonotypes were common to several donors. As a rule, naive subsets had a larger estimated richness than memory subsets.

V lost 0 bases to trimming and J lost 2 bases, with 14 bases between them. Germline V CDR1 and CDR2: MGHRA, YSYEKL. This CDR3 is 18 amino acids long. Assay: immunoSEQ multiplex PCR; the TCRdb copy retains only in-frame clones and omits some. The data hold more than 2,000,000 clones, with more than 80% observed a single time. The TCR was taken from a man between 18 and 35 years old in good health. The sequenced material came from naive CD4+ T cells sorted from blood. The subset is: CD45RA+ positively selected. The V and J genes are TRBV4-1 and TRBJ1-6, with D perhaps matching TRBD1 (5 bases). The CDR3: CASSQEEGGAPYNSPLHF. The CDR3 DNA reads TGCGCCAGCAGCCAAGAAGAGGGAGGGGCCCCCTATAATTCACCCCTCCACTTT.